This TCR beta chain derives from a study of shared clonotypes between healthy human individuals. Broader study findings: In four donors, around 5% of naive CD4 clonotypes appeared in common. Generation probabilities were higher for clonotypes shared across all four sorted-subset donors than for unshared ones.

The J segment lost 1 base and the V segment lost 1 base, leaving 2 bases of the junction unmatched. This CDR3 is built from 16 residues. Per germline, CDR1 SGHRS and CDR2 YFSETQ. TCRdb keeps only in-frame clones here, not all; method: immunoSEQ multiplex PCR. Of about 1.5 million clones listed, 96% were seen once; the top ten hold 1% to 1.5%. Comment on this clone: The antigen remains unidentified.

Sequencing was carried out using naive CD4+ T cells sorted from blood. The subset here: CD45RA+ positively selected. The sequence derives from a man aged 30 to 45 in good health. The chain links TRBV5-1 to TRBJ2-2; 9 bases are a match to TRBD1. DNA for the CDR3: TGCGCCAGCAGCTTGTTGGGACAGGGGAACACCGGGGAGCTGTTTTTT. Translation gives CASSLLGQGNTGELFF. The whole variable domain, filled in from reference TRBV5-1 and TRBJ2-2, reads KAGVTQTPRYLIKTRGQQVTLSCSPISGHRSVSWYQQTPGQGLQFLFEYFSETQRNKGNFPGRFSGRQFSNSRSEMNVSTLELGDSALYLCASSLLGQGNTGELFFGEGSRLTVL.